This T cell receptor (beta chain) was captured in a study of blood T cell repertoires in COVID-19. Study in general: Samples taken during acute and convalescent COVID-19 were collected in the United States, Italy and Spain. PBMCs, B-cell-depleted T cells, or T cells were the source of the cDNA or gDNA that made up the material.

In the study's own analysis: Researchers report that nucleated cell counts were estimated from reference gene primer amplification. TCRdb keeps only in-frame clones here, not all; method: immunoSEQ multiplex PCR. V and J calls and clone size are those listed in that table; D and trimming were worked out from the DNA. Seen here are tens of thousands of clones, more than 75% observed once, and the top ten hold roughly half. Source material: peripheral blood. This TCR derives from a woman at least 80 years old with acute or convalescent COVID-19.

CDR3 residues: CASSQGQGNTEAFF. In DNA form, the CDR3 reads TGTGCCAGCAGTCAGGGACAGGGAAACACTGAAGCTTTCTTT. V gene TRBV6-5 combines with J gene TRBJ1-1; 9 bases are shared with TRBD1. With 5 bases clipped from V and 2 bases from J, the junction kept 3 bases outside the gene matches. The CDR3 has 14 amino acids. Germline-derived CDR1 and CDR2 are MNHEY and SVGAGI.